A selection of T cell receptor beta chains follows, all from one sample in a study of blood T cell repertoires in COVID-19. Clones were read by immunoSEQ multiplex PCR, and TCRdb kept only the in-frame ones, dropping some. The sample lists 150,000 to 200,000 clones, 80% to 90% seen once, with less than 2% in the top ten. The sample consisted of peripheral blood. These receptors all come from a man aged 18 to 29 who had recovered from COVID-19. Each CDR3 is given with its conserved first and last residue. The order of the fields is V gene, clone size, CDR3 length, D gene, J gene, CDR3 protein, CDR3 DNA. D genes are given only for firm matches. Clone sizes are given selectively: once, few, many, or a class where the clone is expanded.

TRBV4-1	-	17	TRBD2	TRBJ2-4	CASSQRGREKAKNIQYF	TGCGCCAGCAGCCAACGAGGGCGGGAGAAGGCCAAAAACATTCAGTACTTC
TRBV10-3	-	15	-	TRBJ2-7	CAISEWSGNSYEQYF	TGTGCCATCAGTGAGTGGTCAGGGAATAGCTACGAGCAGTACTTC
TRBV12-3/TRBV12-4	-	13	TRBD1	TRBJ2-7	CASSRDSSYEQYF	TGTGCCAGCAGTCGGGACAGCTCCTACGAGCAGTACTTC
TRBV19	few	12	-	TRBJ1-1	CASSLGPGVAFF	TGTGCCAGTAGCCTTGGACCAGGGGTAGCTTTCTTT
TRBV24-1	-	13	TRBD2	TRBJ2-1	CATLAGERNEQFF	TGTGCCACCCTAGCGGGAGAAAGGAATGAGCAGTTCTTC
TRBV6-5	-	13	-	TRBJ1-5	CASSYGGSQPQHF	TGTGCCAGCAGTTACGGGGGGTCGCAGCCCCAGCATTTT
TRBV6-5	-	15	TRBD2	TRBJ2-3	CASRGSGRFTDTQYF	TGTGCCAGCAGGGGTAGCGGGAGGTTCACAGATACGCAGTATTTT
TRBV10-3	-	15	TRBD1	TRBJ2-6	CAIKQGAAGANVLTF	TGTGCCATCAAACAGGGGGCTGCTGGGGCCAACGTCCTGACTTTC
TRBV27	few	12	-	TRBJ1-2	CASSLGLIGYTF	TGTGCCAGCAGTTTAGGGCTTATAGGCTACACCTTC
TRBV7-2	once	16	TRBD2	TRBJ2-7	CASSFGVAGGIYEQYF	TGTGCCAGCAGCTTTGGGGTAGCGGGAGGGATCTACGAGCAGTACTTC
TRBV5-6	-	15	-	TRBJ1-5	CASSRGPYSNQPQHF	TGTGCCAGCAGCCGAGGTCCGTATAGCAATCAGCCCCAGCATTTT
TRBV11-2	-	17	TRBD2	TRBJ2-1	CASSLGRLAGADNEQFF	TGTGCCAGCAGCTTAGGGAGGCTAGCGGGGGCAGACAATGAGCAGTTCTTC
TRBV9	-	15	TRBD2	TRBJ2-1	CASSVGASGGNEQFF	TGTGCCAGCAGCGTAGGTGCTAGCGGGGGCAATGAGCAGTTCTTC
TRBV30	-	12	-	TRBJ2-7	CAWREGLGEQYF	TGTGCCTGGAGGGAGGGGTTGGGCGAGCAGTACTTC
TRBV3-1/TRBV3-2	-	16	-	TRBJ2-1	CASSLGTGSSNGEQFF	TGTGCCAGCAGCTTGGGAACAGGGTCCTCAAACGGGGAGCAGTTCTTC
TRBV4-1	-	14	TRBD1	TRBJ2-7	CASSQGTGLGEQYF	TGCGCCAGCAGCCAAGGGACAGGGCTTGGCGAGCAGTACTTC
TRBV5-1	once	15	TRBD2	TRBJ2-3	CASSLLSGRVDTQYF	TGCGCCAGCAGCTTGTTAAGCGGGAGGGTAGATACGCAGTATTTT
TRBV11-2	-	13	TRBD2	TRBJ2-3	CASRTSGTDTQYF	TGTGCCAGCCGGACTAGCGGCACAGATACGCAGTATTTT
TRBV6-4	-	14	TRBD2	TRBJ2-3	CASSEREGPDTQYF	TGTGCCAGCAGTGAGCGGGAGGGCCCAGATACGCAGTATTTT
TRBV28	-	15	-	TRBJ1-2	CASSFWEGANYGYTF	TGTGCCAGCAGTTTCTGGGAGGGCGCCAACTATGGCTACACCTTC
TRBV4-1	-	14	-	TRBJ2-1	CASSHMAEGREQFF	TGCGCCAGCAGCCATATGGCGGAGGGCCGAGAGCAGTTCTTC
TRBV28	-	14	TRBD1	TRBJ2-7	CASRRTGGEYEQYF	TGTGCCAGCAGGAGGACAGGGGGGGAGTACGAGCAGTACTTC
TRBV2	-	12	-	TRBJ1-3	CASSRAGNTIYF	TGTGCCAGCTCGAGGGCTGGAAACACCATATATTTT
TRBV5-1	-	14	-	TRBJ1-2	CASSLALGNYGYTF	TGCGCCAGCAGCTTGGCCCTAGGAAACTATGGCTACACCTTC